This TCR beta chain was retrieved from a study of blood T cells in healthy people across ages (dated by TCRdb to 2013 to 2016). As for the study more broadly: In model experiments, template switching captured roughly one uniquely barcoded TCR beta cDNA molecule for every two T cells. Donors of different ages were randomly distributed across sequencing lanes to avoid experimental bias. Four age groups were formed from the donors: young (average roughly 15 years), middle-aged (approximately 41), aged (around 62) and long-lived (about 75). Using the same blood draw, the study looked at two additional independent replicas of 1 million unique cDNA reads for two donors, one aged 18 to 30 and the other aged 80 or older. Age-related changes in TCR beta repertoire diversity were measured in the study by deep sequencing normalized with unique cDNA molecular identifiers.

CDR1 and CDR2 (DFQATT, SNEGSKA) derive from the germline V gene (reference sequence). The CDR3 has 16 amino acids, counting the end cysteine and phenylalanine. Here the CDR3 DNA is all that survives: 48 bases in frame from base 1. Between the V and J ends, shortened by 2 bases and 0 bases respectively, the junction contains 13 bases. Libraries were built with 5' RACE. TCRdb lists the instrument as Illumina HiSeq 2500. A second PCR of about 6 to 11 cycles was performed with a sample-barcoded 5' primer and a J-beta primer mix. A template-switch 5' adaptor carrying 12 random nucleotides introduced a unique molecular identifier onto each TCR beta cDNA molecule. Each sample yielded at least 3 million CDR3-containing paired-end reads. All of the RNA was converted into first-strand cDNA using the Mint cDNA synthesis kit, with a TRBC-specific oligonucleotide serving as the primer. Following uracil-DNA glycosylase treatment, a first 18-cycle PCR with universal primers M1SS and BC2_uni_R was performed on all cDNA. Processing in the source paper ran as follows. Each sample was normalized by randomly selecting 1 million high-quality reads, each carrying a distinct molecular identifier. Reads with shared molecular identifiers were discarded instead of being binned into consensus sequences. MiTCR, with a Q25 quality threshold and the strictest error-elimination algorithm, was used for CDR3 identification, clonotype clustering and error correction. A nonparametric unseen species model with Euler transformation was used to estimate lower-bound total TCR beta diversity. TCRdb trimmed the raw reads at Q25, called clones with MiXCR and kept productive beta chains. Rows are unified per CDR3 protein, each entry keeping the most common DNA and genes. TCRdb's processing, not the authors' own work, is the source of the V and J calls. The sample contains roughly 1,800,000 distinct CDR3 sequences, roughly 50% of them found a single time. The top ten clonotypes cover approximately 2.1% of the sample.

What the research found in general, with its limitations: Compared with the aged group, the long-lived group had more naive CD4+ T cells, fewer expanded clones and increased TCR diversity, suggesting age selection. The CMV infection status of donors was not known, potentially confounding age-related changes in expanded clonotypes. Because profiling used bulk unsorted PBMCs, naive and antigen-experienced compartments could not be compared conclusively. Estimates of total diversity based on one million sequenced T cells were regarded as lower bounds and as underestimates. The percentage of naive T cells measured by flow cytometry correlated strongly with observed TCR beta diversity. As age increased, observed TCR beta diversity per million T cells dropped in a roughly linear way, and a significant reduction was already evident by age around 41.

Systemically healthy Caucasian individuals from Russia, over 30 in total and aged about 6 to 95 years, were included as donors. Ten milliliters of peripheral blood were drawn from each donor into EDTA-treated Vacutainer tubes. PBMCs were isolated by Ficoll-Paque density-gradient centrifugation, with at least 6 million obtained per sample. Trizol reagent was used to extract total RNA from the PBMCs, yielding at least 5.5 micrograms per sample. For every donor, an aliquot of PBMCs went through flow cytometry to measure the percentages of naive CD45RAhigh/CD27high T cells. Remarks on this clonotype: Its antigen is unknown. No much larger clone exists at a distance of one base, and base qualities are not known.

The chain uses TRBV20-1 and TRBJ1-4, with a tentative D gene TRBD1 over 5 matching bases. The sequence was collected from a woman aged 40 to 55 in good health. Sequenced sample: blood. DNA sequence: TGCAGTGCTAGACCTCGGACACCGGCAACTAATGAAAAACTGTTTTTT. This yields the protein CSARPRTPATNEKLFF.